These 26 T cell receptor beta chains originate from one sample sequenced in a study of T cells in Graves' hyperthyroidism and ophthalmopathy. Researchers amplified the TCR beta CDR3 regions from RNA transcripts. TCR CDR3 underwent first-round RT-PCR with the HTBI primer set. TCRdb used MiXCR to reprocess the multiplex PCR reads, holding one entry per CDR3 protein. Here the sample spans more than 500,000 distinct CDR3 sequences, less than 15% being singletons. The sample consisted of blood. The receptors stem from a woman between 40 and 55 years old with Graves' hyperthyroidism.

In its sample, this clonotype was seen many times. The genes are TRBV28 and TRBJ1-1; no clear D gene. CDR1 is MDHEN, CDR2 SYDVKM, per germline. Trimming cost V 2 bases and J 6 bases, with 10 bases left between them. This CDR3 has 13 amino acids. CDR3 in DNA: TGTGCCAGCAGTTTAAGTCAGGTTGCTGAAGCTTTCTTT. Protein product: CASSLSQVAEAFF.

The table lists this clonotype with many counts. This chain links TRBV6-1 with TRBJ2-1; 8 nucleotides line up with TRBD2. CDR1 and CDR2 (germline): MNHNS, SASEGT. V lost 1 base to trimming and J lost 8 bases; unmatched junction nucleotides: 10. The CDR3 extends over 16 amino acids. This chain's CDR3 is CASSEVSSGIGYEQFF. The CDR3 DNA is TGTGCCAGCAGTGAAGTGAGTAGCGGGATCGGCTATGAGCAGTTCTTC.

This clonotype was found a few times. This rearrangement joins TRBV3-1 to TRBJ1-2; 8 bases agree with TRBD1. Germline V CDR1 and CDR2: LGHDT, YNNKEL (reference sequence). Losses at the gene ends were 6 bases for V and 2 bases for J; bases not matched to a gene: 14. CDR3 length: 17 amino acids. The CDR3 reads CASSPSTGTGNNYGYTF. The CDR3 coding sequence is TGTGCCAGCAGTCCGAGTACCGGGACAGGTAACAACTATGGCTACACCTTC.

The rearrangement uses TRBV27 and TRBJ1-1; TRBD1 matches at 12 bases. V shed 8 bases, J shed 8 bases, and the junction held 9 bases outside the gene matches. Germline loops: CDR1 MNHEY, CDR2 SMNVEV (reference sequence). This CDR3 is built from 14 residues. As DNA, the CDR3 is TGTGCCAGCGGTCCCCGGGACAGGGGGCCAGAAGCTTTCTTT. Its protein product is CASGPRDRGPEAFF.

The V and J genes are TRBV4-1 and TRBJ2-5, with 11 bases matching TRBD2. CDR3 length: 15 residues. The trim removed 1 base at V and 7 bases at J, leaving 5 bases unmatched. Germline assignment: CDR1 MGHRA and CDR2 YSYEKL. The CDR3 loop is CASSQAQTSGVTQYF. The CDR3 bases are TGCGCCAGCAGCCAAGCTCAGACTAGCGGGGTGACCCAGTACTTC.

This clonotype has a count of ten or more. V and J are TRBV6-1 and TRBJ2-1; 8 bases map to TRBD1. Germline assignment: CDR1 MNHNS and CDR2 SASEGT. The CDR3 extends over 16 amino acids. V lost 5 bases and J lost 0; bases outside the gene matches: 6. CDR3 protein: CASSHDRGGSYNEQFF. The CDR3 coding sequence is TGTGCCAGCAGTCACGACAGGGGAGGCTCCTACAATGAGCAGTTCTTC.

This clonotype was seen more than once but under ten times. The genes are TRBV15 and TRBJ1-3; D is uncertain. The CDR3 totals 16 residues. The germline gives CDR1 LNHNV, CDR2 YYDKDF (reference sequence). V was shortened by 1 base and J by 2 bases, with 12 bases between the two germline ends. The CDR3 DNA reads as TGTGCCACCAGCAGAGGTGCCCCAGGTGCTGGAAACACCATATATTTT. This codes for CATSRGAPGAGNTIYF.

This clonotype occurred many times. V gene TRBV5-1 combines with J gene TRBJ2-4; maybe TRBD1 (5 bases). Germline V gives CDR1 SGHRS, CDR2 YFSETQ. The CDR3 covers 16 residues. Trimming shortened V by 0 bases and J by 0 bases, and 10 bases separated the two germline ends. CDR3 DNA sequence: TGCGCCAGCAGCTTGGCCGTGGGGCTAGCCAAAAACATTCAGTACTTC. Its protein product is CASSLAVGLAKNIQYF.

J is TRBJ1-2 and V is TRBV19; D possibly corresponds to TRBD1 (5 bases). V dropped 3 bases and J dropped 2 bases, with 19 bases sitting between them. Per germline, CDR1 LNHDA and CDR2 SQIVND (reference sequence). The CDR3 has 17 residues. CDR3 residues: CASSIVQGPTLNYGYTF. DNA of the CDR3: TGTGCCAGTAGTATTGTCCAGGGCCCAACTTTAAACTATGGCTACACCTTC.

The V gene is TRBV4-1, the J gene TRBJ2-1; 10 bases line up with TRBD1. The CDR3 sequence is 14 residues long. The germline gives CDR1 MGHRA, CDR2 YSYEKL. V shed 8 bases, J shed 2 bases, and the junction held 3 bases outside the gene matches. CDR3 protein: CASDRGLTYNEQFF. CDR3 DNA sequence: TGCGCCAGCGACAGGGGGCTTACCTACAATGAGCAGTTCTTC.

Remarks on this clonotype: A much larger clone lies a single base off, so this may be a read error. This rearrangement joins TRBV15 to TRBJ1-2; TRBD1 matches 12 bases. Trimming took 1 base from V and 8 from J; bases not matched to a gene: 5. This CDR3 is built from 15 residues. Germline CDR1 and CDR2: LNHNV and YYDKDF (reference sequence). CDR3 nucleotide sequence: TGTGCCACCAGCAGAGGTCGGGACAGGGGGCTCGGCTACACCTTC. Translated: CATSRGRDRGLGYTF.

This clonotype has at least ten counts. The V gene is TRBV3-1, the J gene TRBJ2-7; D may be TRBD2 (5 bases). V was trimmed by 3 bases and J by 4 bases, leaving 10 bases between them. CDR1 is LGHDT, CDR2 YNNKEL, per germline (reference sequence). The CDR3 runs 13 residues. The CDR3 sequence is CASSQAGGYEQYF. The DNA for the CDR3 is TGTGCCAGCAGCCAGGCCGGAGGTTACGAGCAGTACTTC.

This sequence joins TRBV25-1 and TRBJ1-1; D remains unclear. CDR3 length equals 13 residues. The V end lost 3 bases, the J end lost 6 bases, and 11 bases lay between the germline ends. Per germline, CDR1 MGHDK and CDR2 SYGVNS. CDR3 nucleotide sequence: TGTGCCAGCAGTGATCCGACGGATTCTGAAGCTTTCTTT. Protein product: CASSDPTDSEAFF.

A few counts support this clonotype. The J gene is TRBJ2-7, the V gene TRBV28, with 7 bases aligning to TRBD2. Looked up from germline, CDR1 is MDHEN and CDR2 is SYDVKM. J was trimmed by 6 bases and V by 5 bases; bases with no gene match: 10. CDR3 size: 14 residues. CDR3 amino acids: CASSGTTTTGEQYF. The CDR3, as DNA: TGTGCCAGCAGTGGGACTACCACTACTGGCGAGCAGTACTTC.

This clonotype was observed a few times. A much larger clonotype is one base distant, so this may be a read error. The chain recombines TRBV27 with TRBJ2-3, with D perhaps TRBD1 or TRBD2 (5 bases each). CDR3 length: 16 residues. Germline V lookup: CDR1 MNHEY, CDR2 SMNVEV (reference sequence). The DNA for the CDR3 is TGTGCCATCAGTTTATTCGGGGACGGCAGCACAGATACGCAGTATTTT. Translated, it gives CAISLFGDGSTDTQYF.

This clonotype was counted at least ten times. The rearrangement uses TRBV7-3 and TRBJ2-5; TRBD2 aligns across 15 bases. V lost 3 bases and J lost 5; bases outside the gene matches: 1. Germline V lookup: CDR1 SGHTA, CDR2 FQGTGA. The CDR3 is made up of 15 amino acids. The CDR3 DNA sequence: TGTGCCAGCAGCTTGGGGACTAGCGGGAGGGAGACCCAGTACTTC. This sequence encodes CASSLGTSGRETQYF.

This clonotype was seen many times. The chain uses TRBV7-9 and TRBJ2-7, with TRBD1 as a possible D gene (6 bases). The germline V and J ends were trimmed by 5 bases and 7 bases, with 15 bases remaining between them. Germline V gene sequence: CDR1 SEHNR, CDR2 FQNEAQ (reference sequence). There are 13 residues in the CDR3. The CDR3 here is CASSPSGVVEQYF. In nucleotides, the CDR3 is TGTGCCAGCAGCCCGTCAGGGGTGGTAGAGCAGTACTTC.

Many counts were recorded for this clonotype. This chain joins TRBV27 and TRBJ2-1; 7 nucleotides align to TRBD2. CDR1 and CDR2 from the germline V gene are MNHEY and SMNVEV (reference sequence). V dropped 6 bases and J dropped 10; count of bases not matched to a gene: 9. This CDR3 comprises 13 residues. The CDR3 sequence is CASSVKGGNEQFF. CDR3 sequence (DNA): TGTGCCAGCAGCGTTAAGGGAGGGAACGAGCAGTTCTTC.

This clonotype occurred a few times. This CDR3 is CASGESGLETQYF. The DNA for the CDR3 is TGTGCCAGCGGGGAGTCTGGACTGGAGACCCAGTACTTC. V usage is TRBV12-3 or TRBV12-4 and J usage is TRBJ2-5; TRBD2 might be the D (5 bases). V gave up 8 bases and J gave up 5 bases, with 15 bases separating them. This CDR3 has 13 amino acids.

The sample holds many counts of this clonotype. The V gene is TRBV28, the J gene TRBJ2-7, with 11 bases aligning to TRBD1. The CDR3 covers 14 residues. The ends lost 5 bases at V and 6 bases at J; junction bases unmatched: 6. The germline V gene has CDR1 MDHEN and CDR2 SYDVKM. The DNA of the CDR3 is TGTGCCAGCAGTGTGACCGGGACAGGGGGCGAGCAGTACTTC. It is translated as CASSVTGTGGEQYF.

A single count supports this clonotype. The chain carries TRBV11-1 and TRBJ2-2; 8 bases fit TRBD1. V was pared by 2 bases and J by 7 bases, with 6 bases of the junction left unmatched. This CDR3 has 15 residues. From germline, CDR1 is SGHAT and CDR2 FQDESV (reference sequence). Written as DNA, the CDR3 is TGTGCCAGCAGCTTACAGGGGGCCCTCGGCGGGGAGCTGTTTTTT. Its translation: CASSLQGALGGELFF.

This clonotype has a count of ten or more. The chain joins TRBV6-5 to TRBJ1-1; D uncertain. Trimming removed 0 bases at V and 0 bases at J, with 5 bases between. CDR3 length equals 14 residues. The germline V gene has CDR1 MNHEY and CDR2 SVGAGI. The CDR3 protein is CASSYSMVNTEAFF. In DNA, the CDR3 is TGTGCCAGCAGTTACTCGATGGTGAACACTGAAGCTTTCTTT.

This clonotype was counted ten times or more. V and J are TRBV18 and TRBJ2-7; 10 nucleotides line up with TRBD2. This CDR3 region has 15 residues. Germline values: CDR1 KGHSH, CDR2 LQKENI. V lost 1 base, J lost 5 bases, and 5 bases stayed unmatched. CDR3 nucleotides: TGTGCCAGCTCACCACGCCTAGCGGGAGAGGACGAGCAGTACTTC. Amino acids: CASSPRLAGEDEQYF.

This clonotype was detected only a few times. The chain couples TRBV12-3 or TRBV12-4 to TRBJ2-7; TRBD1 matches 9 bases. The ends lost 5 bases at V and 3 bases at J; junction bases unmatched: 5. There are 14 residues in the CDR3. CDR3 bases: TGTGCCAGCAGTACCGGGACAGGGATCTACGAGCAGTACTTC. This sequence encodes CASSTGTGIYEQYF.

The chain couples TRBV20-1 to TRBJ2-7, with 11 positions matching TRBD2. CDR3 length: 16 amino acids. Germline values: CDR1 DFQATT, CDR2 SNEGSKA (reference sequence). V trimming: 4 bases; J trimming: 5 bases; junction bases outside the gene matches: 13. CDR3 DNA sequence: TGCAGTGCTAAAGATCCGCTACTAGCGGGAGACGACGAGCAGTACTTC. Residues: CSAKDPLLAGDDEQYF.

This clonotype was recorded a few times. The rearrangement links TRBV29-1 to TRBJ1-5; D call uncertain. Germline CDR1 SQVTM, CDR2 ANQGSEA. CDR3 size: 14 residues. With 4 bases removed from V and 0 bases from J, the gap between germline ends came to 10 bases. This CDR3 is CSVAWTDSNQPQHF. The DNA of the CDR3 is TGCAGCGTTGCTTGGACGGATAGCAATCAGCCCCAGCATTTT.